Listed below are T cell receptor beta chains from one sample, sequenced in a study of prognosis after radiotherapy for stage I lung cancer. TCRdb called the multiplex PCR reads again in MiXCR, with one record for every CDR3 protein. The data contain about 18,000 distinct CDR3 sequences, approximately 15% of them singletons. Sequenced here: PBMCs, sampled before or after stereotactic body radiation therapy (not recorded which). These receptors were collected from a donor aged 50 or older with non-small cell lung cancer. Each CDR3 is given with its conserved first and last residue. Fields, in order: clone size, V gene, J gene, D gene, CDR3 DNA, CDR3 protein. A D gene is named only where the DNA matches it firmly. A row's size may be missing; if present it is once, few, many or a size class.

size: many
V: TRBV4-3
J: TRBJ2-1
D: TRBD2
DNA: TGCGCCAGCAGCCAAGACGGGGGATGGACTAGCGGGAGTAACAATGAGCAGTTCTTC
CDR3: CASSQDGGWTSGSNNEQFF

size: many
V: TRBV6-5
J: TRBJ2-1
D: .
DNA: TGTGCCAGCAGTTACTCCCTTACCAGTTCGGGACCTGACAATGAGCAGTTCTTC
CDR3: CASSYSLTSSGPDNEQFF

size: many
V: TRBV20-1
J: TRBJ1-5
D: .
DNA: TGCAGTGCTAGAGAGGGGGCGTCCGTTGCACAGCCCCAGCATTTT
CDR3: CSAREGASVAQPQHF

size: many
V: TRBV5-1
J: TRBJ2-5
D: TRBD1
DNA: TGCGCCAGCAGCTCCGGGACAGGGGTAGAGACCCAGTACTTC
CDR3: CASSSGTGVETQYF

size: many
V: TRBV7-8
J: TRBJ2-7
D: .
DNA: TGTGCCAGCAGCTTGTCCCCAGGCTACGAGCAGTACTTC
CDR3: CASSLSPGYEQYF

size: many
V: TRBV15
J: TRBJ1-5
D: .
DNA: TGTGCCACCAGCAGAATCACTACAGGCTTTAGCAATCAGCCCCAGCATTTT
CDR3: CATSRITTGFSNQPQHF

size: many
V: TRBV30
J: TRBJ1-4
D: .
DNA: TGTGCCTGGAGTGAGTGGGGGGCAAGGGAAAAACTGTTTTTT
CDR3: CAWSEWGAREKLFF

size: .
V: TRBV12-3/TRBV12-4
J: TRBJ2-7
D: .
DNA: TGTGCCAGCAGTACCGCCCGGGGGGCTGGCTACGAGCAGTACTTC
CDR3: CASSTARGAGYEQYF

size: medium-sized
V: TRBV6-2/TRBV6-3
J: TRBJ2-1
D: TRBD2
DNA: TGTGCCAGCAGTTACTCGCCGACTAGCGGGCTCTACAATGAGCAGTTCTTC
CDR3: CASSYSPTSGLYNEQFF

size: many
V: TRBV29-1
J: TRBJ1-2
D: .
DNA: TGCAGCGTTGAAGATCGTCGCAGCGAGGCCTATGGCTACACCTTC
CDR3: CSVEDRRSEAYGYTF

size: .
V: TRBV3-1
J: TRBJ2-1
D: .
DNA: TGTGCCAGCAGCCAAGGGACTTATCTCAATGAGCAGTTCTTC
CDR3: CASSQGTYLNEQFF

size: many
V: TRBV7-9
J: TRBJ2-3
D: TRBD2
DNA: TGTGCCAGCAGCCACGGACTAGCGGGGGGCACAGATACGCAGTATTTT
CDR3: CASSHGLAGGTDTQYF

size: many
V: TRBV11-2
J: TRBJ2-1
D: TRBD1
DNA: TGTGCCAGCAGCTTGGGGGGACAGGGGAGAGTGAATGAGCAGTTCTTC
CDR3: CASSLGGQGRVNEQFF

size: medium-sized
V: TRBV27
J: TRBJ2-1
D: TRBD2
DNA: TGTGCCAGCAGTCTAAGAGCGGGGGCCTACAATGAGCAGTTCTTC
CDR3: CASSLRAGAYNEQFF

size: .
V: TRBV11-3
J: TRBJ2-2
D: TRBD2
DNA: TGTGCCAGCAGCTTAGTCACGCGGGGGAACACCGGGGAGCCGTTTTTT
CDR3: CASSLVTRGNTGEPFF

size: many
V: TRBV28
J: TRBJ2-3
D: TRBD2
DNA: TGTGCCAGCAGTTTAGCGGGGGGGCCTGGAGATACGCAGTATTTT
CDR3: CASSLAGGPGDTQYF

size: few
V: TRBV6-2/TRBV6-3
J: TRBJ1-6
D: TRBD1
DNA: TGTGCCAGCAGTTACACAACAGGGGAGGATTCACCCCTCCACTTT
CDR3: CASSYTTGEDSPLHF

size: .
V: TRBV7-9
J: TRBJ2-1
D: .
DNA: TGTGCCAGCAGCTTAGGTTCTTTTTCCTACAATGAGCAGTTCTTC
CDR3: CASSLGSFSYNEQFF

size: medium-sized
V: TRBV30
J: TRBJ1-5
D: .
DNA: TGTGCCTGGAGTGTACAAGGGCAGCCCCAGCATTTT
CDR3: CAWSVQGQPQHF

size: many
V: TRBV4-3
J: TRBJ2-1
D: .
DNA: TGCGCCAGCAGCCAAGATCTGGGAGGCAGGGCTAACAATGAGCAGTTCTTC
CDR3: CASSQDLGGRANNEQFF

size: many
V: TRBV6-1
J: TRBJ2-2
D: TRBD1
DNA: TGTGCCAGCAGTCTACAGGGGGCTGACACCGGGGAGCTGTTTTTT
CDR3: CASSLQGADTGELFF

size: many
V: TRBV30
J: TRBJ1-1
D: .
DNA: TGTGCCTGGAGCCCGGGACATCTGAACACTGAAGCTTTCTTT
CDR3: CAWSPGHLNTEAFF

size: many
V: TRBV19
J: TRBJ2-3
D: TRBD1
DNA: TGTGCCAGTAGTAACTGGGACAGGGCAAAAGATACGCAGTATTTT
CDR3: CASSNWDRAKDTQYF

size: many
V: TRBV11-2
J: TRBJ1-2
D: TRBD1
DNA: TGTGCCAGCAGCTTAGCAGGGGGCGATGGCTACACCTTC
CDR3: CASSLAGGDGYTF

size: many
V: TRBV20-1
J: TRBJ2-7
D: TRBD2
DNA: TGCAGTGCTAGAGATGACCGGCTAGCGGGCTCCTACGAGCAGTACTTC
CDR3: CSARDDRLAGSYEQYF

size: many
V: TRBV3-1
J: TRBJ2-7
D: TRBD2
DNA: TGTGCCAGCAGCCCTCCTAGCGGGAGATTGTTCTACGAGCAGTACTTC
CDR3: CASSPPSGRLFYEQYF

size: many
V: TRBV4-3
J: TRBJ2-2
D: TRBD2
DNA: TGCGCCAGCAGCCGCGGCCCAGCGGGAGTACCCGGGGAGCTGTTTTTT
CDR3: CASSRGPAGVPGELFF

size: many
V: TRBV5-1
J: TRBJ2-2
D: .
DNA: TGCGCCAGCAAGTTGATCGCGACAGCGAACACCGGGGAGCTGTTTTTT
CDR3: CASKLIATANTGELFF

size: .
V: TRBV4-1
J: TRBJ2-7
D: TRBD1
DNA: TGCGCCAGCAGCCAAGGGGCCTATCGTCGACAGGGGTCGTACGAGCAGTACTTC
CDR3: CASSQGAYRRQGSYEQYF

size: medium-sized
V: TRBV7-2
J: TRBJ1-2
D: TRBD1
DNA: TGTGCCAGCAGCTTAGTGGCGGGACAGGGTCCCTATGGCTACACCTTC
CDR3: CASSLVAGQGPYGYTF

size: once
V: TRBV6-2/TRBV6-3
J: TRBJ2-1
D: TRBD2
DNA: TGTGCCAGCAGTGTTGAGCGGGGGGTTAATGAGCAGTTCTTC
CDR3: CASSVERGVNEQFF

size: .
V: TRBV5-5
J: TRBJ1-5
D: TRBD1
DNA: TGTGCCAGCAGCTTGGCCGGGACAGGGGGAGTTAGCAATCAGCCCCAGCATTTT
CDR3: CASSLAGTGGVSNQPQHF

size: many
V: TRBV29-1
J: TRBJ2-7
D: .
DNA: TGCAGCGTTGAAGGACAAGCCTACGAGCAGTACTTC
CDR3: CSVEGQAYEQYF

size: many
V: TRBV12-3/TRBV12-4
J: TRBJ2-7
D: .
DNA: TGTGCCAGCAGCCCACAGGTGGGCGAGCAGTACTTC
CDR3: CASSPQVGEQYF

size: many
V: TRBV24-1
J: TRBJ1-1
D: .
DNA: TGTGCCACCAGTGATTTACAGAACACTGAAGCTTTCTTT
CDR3: CATSDLQNTEAFF